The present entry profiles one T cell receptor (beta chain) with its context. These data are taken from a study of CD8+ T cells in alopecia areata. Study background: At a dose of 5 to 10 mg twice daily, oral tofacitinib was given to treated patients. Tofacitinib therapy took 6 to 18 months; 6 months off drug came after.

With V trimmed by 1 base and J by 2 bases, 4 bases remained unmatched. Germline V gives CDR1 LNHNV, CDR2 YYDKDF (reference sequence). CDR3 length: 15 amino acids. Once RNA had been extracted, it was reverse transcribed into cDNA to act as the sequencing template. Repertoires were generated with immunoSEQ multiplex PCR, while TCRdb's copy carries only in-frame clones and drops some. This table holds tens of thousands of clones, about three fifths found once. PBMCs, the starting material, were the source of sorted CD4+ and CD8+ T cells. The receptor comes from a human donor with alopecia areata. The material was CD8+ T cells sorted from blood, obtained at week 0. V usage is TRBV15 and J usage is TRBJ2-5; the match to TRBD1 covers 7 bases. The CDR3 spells CATSRAPGQQETQYF. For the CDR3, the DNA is TGTGCCACCAGCAGAGCCCCGGGACAGCAAGAGACCCAGTACTTC.